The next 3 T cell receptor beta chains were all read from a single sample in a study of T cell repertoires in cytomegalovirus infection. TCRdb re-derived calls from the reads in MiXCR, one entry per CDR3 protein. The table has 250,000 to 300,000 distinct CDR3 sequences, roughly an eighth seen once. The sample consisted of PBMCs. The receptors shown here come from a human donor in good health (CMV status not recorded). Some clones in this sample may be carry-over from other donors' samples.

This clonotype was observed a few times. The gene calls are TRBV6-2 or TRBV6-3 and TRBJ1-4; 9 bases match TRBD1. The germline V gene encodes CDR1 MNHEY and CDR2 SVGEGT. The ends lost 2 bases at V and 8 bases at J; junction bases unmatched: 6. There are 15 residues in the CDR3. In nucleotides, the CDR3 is TGTGCCAGCAGTTACGGGGACAGGGACGCCGAAAAACTGTTTTTT. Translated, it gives CASSYGDRDAEKLFF.

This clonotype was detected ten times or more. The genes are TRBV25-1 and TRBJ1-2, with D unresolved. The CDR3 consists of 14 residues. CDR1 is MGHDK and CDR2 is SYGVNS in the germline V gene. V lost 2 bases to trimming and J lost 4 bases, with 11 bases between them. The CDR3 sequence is CASSESEFVYGYTF. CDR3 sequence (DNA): TGTGCCAGCAGTGAAAGCGAGTTCGTCTATGGCTACACCTTC.

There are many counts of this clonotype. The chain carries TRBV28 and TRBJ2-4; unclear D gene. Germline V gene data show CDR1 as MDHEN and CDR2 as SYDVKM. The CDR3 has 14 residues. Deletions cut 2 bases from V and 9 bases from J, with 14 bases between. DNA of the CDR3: TGTGCCAGCAGTTTAACCGGGCCAGTTTTCATTCAGTACTTC. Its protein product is CASSLTGPVFIQYF. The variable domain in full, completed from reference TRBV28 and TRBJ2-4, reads DVKVTQSSRYLVKRTGEKVFLECVQDMDHENMFWYRQDPGLGLRLIYFSYDVKMKEKGDIPEGYSVSREKKERFSLILESASTNQTSMYLCASSLTGPVFIQYFGAGTRLSVL.